Following are 26 T cell receptor beta chains from one sample sequenced in a study of T cell repertoires in cytomegalovirus infection. TCRdb called the reads again in MiXCR, with one record for every CDR3 protein. The sample includes roughly 100,000 distinct CDR3 sequences, approximately 16% seen only once; the top ten take around 8.2%. The sequencing input was PBMCs. These receptors came from a human donor in good health (CMV status not recorded). Some clones in this sample may be carry-over from other donors' samples.

This clonotype was seen only a few times. The V call is TRBV5-1, the J call TRBJ2-1; D call uncertain. V lost 6 bases and J lost 3, with 7 bases in between. This CDR3 comprises 12 residues. Per germline, CDR1 SGHRS and CDR2 YFSETQ. CDR3 bases: TGCGCCAGCACCAGAAACTACAATGAGCAGTTCTTC. This codes for CASTRNYNEQFF. The variable domain in full, completed from reference TRBV5-1 and TRBJ2-1, reads KAGVTQTPRYLIKTRGQQVTLSCSPISGHRSVSWYQQTPGQGLQFLFEYFSETQRNKGNFPGRFSGRQFSNSRSEMNVSTLELGDSALYLCASTRNYNEQFFGPGTRLTVL.

Many counts were recorded for this clonotype. The genes are TRBV7-2 and TRBJ1-2; weak D call: TRBD1 (5 bases). CDR3 length: 15 amino acids. V lost 4 bases and J 0 bases, leaving 12 bases between the germline ends. Germline CDR1 SGHTA, CDR2 FQGNSA. CDR3 DNA: TGTGCCAGCAGCTCCCCCGGGGCTACTAACTATGGCTACACCTTC. This gives the protein CASSSPGATNYGYTF.

The chain is built from TRBV3-1 and TRBJ2-2; D may be TRBD2 (6 bases). This CDR3 is built from 14 residues. Germline V gives CDR1 LGHDT, CDR2 YNNKEL (reference sequence). V was trimmed by 6 bases and J by 5 bases, leaving 13 bases between them. CDR3: CASSGGKRTGELFF. Written as DNA, the CDR3 is TGTGCCAGCAGTGGGGGGAAGAGGACCGGGGAGCTGTTTTTT.

The chain uses TRBV27 and TRBJ2-5, with a tentative D call TRBD2 (6 bases). CDR3 size: 16 residues. V lost 6 bases and J 0 bases, leaving 17 bases between the germline ends. Germline loops: CDR1 MNHEY, CDR2 SMNVEV (reference sequence). The CDR3 DNA is TGTGCCAGCAGCCCCCTTTGGGGGGAGAACCAAGAGACCCAGTACTTC. Translation gives CASSPLWGENQETQYF.

This clonotype turned up a few times. The chain couples TRBV12-3 or TRBV12-4 to TRBJ1-1; D unresolved. Between the trimmed V and J ends, which lost 3 bases and 5 bases, there was a span of 4 bases. The CDR3 totals 11 residues. The CDR3 loop is CASSFKTEAFF. CDR3 DNA sequence: TGTGCCAGCAGTTTCAAAACTGAAGCTTTCTTT.

The chain recombines TRBV19 with TRBJ2-3; the D is unclear. The CDR3 runs to 12 residues. Germline V gene data show CDR1 as LNHDA and CDR2 as SQIVND (reference sequence). The germline V and J ends were trimmed by 6 bases and 5 bases, with 9 bases remaining between them. The CDR3: CASSANKDTQYF. In nucleotides, the CDR3 is TGTGCCAGTAGCGCGAACAAAGATACGCAGTATTTT.

This clonotype appeared many times. The V gene is TRBV7-9, the J gene TRBJ1-5; D is perhaps TRBD1 (5 bases). The CDR3 length is 15 residues. V lost 5 bases, J lost 3 bases, and 14 bases lay in between. The germline V gene has CDR1 SEHNR and CDR2 FQNEAQ (reference sequence). CDR3 sequence (DNA): TGTGCCAGCAGCCTCGGGACGGCCGACAATCAGCCCCAGCATTTT. It encodes CASSLGTADNQPQHF.

On this clonotype itself: A much more abundant neighbour one base away suggests this may be a read error. V is TRBV7-2 and J is TRBJ2-4; D may correspond to TRBD1 or TRBD2 (5 bases each). CDR1 and CDR2 from the germline V gene are SGHTA and FQGNSA. CDR3 length: 13 amino acids. The CDR3 nucleotides are TGTGCCAGCAGCTTAATCGAGAGGGGCATTCATTACTTC. It translates to CASSLIERGIHYF.

This clonotype has more than one count but fewer than ten. The chain employs TRBV5-1 and TRBJ2-7, with 7 bases identical to TRBD1. Germline CDR1 reads SGHRS; CDR2 reads YFSETQ. Losses at the gene ends were 0 bases for V and 5 bases for J; bases not matched to a gene: 5. This CDR3 is built from 14 residues. The CDR3 nucleotides read TGCGCCAGCAGCTTGGAACAGGGGCGTCACGAGCAGTACTTC. Translating it yields CASSLEQGRHEQYF.

With respect to this clonotype: Possible read error: a much larger clone is one base away. V gene TRBV7-2 combines with J gene TRBJ1-5; D possibly corresponds to TRBD1 (5 bases). In germline, CDR1 is SGHTA, CDR2 FQGNSA. This CDR3 comprises 12 residues. The CDR3 DNA sequence: TGTGCCAGCAAGGCAGGGAATCAGCACCAGCATTTT. Its translation: CASKAGNQHQHF.

This chain connects TRBV29-1 to TRBJ2-3; D unclear. Germline-derived CDR1 and CDR2 are SQVTM and ANQGSEA. This CDR3 spans 12 amino acids. Trimming took 3 bases from V and 1 from J, leaving 5 bases between them. The CDR3 sequence: CSVDPGTDTQYF. The DNA of the CDR3 is TGCAGCGTTGACCCGGGCACAGATACGCAGTATTTT.

This clonotype is medium-sized within its sample. The V call is TRBV10-3, the J call TRBJ2-5, with 10 bases matching TRBD1. The germline gives CDR1 ENHRY, CDR2 SYGVKD. The CDR3 covers 13 residues. V trimming: 9 bases; J trimming: 3 bases; junction bases outside the gene matches: 4. CDR3 amino acids: CAMGQGSEETQYF. CDR3 bases: TGTGCCATGGGACAGGGGAGCGAAGAGACCCAGTACTTC.

The chain is built from TRBV2 and TRBJ1-2; 11 bases agree with TRBD1. Germline V lookup: CDR1 SNHLY, CDR2 FYNNEI. This CDR3 has 12 amino acids. Trimming took 6 bases from V and 8 from J; bases not matched to a gene: 2. Here the CDR3 DNA reads TGTGCCAGCAGGGGGACAGGGGGAGGCTACACCTTC. This translates into CASRGTGGGYTF.

This clonotype has ten or more counts. The chain links TRBV7-3 to TRBJ2-3; D remains ambiguous. The V end lost 5 bases, the J end lost 2 bases, and 8 bases lay between the germline ends. Germline assignment: CDR1 SGHTA and CDR2 FQGTGA. This CDR3 has 13 amino acids. CDR3 DNA sequence: TGTGCCAGCAGCCCAACCTCCACAGATACGCAGTATTTT. This codes for CASSPTSTDTQYF. Full variable domain (rest looked up from reference TRBV7-3 and TRBJ2-3): GAGVSQTPSNKVTEKGKYVELRCDPISGHTALYWYRQSLGQGPEFLIYFQGTGAADDSGLPNDRFFAVRPEGSVSTLKIQRTERGDSAVYLCASSPTSTDTQYFGPGTRLTVL.

Ten or more counts support this clonotype. J is TRBJ1-3 and V is TRBV11-2; 7 bases match TRBD1. Germline V lookup: CDR1 SGHAT, CDR2 FQNNGV. There are 16 residues in the CDR3. The J segment lost 4 bases and the V segment lost 5 bases, leaving 11 bases of the junction unmatched. CDR3 in amino acids: CASSREGGLYGNTIYF. CDR3 bases: TGTGCCAGCAGCCGCGAAGGGGGCCTTTACGGAAACACCATATATTTT.

The chain employs TRBV20-1 and TRBJ2-2; D not resolved. This CDR3 is 12 amino acids long. Trimming took 6 bases from V and 4 from J, leaving 9 bases between them. Germline V lookup: CDR1 DFQATT, CDR2 SNEGSKA (reference sequence). The CDR3 region has the DNA TGCAGTGCCCGGAAGCTCACCGGGGAGCTGTTTTTT. It translates to CSARKLTGELFF.

The rearrangement links TRBV18 to TRBJ2-5, with 13 bases fitting TRBD2. This CDR3 contains 18 residues. Per germline, CDR1 KGHSH and CDR2 LQKENI. Trimming cost V 3 bases and J 2 bases; bases outside gene matches: 9. The CDR3 here is CASSPVLAGGPGQETQYF. The CDR3 region has the DNA TGTGCCAGCTCACCCGTACTAGCGGGGGGGCCAGGGCAAGAGACCCAGTACTTC.

This clonotype was counted a few times. This chain joins TRBV5-6 and TRBJ2-5; TRBD1 or TRBD2 may be the D gene (5 bases each). This CDR3 comprises 13 residues. V was cut by 4 bases and J by 5 bases, with 12 bases left in between. The V gene's germline CDR1 is SGHDT and CDR2 YYEEEE. In DNA, the CDR3 is TGTGCCAGCAGCCGGGACCCGAGGGAGACCCAGTACTTC. Its protein product is CASSRDPRETQYF.

This clonotype was seen a few times. The V gene is TRBV12-3 or TRBV12-4, the J gene TRBJ1-3; TRBD1 is a possible D gene (5 bases). CDR3 size: 16 residues. The V end lost 4 bases, the J end lost 0 bases, and 13 bases lay between the germline ends. Written as DNA, the CDR3 is TGTGCCAGCAGTTCGCGACAGACGAGCTCTGGAAACACCATATATTTT. The encoded protein is CASSSRQTSSGNTIYF.

This clonotype was seen repeatedly, ten times or more. This chain connects TRBV28 to TRBJ2-2; TRBD1 agrees at 9 bases. V shed 6 bases and J 5 bases; nucleotides not matched to a gene: 7. Germline-derived CDR1 and CDR2 are MDHEN and SYDVKM. CDR3 length: 15 residues. CDR3 coding DNA: TGTGCCAGCAGCTTTGGGACAGGGTGGACCGGGGAGCTGTTTTTT. Residues: CASSFGTGWTGELFF.

This chain joins TRBV28 and TRBJ1-2; D is perhaps TRBD1 (6 bases). Germline CDR1 is MDHEN and CDR2 is SYDVKM. The ends were cut back, 5 bases at V and 6 bases at J, with 16 bases in the middle. CDR3 length equals 14 residues. DNA for the CDR3: TGTGCCAGCAGTCAAAGGACAGTTCAGGATGGCTACACCTTC. Residues: CASSQRTVQDGYTF.

This rearrangement joins TRBV28 to TRBJ2-7; no firm D call. CDR1 MDHEN and CDR2 SYDVKM come from the germline V gene. The CDR3 is 13 residues long. Trimming pared 5 bases from V and 3 bases from J, leaving 11 bases between. CDR3 region: CASSVLTGYEQYF. The CDR3 bases are TGTGCCAGCAGTGTACTGACCGGCTACGAGCAGTACTTC.

This clonotype was seen a few times. The chain links TRBV7-9 to TRBJ2-3, with D hard to call. Trimming took off 5 bases at V and 5 bases at J, with 8 bases between the two ends. The CDR3 covers 12 residues. Per the germline V gene, CDR1 is SEHNR and CDR2 is FQNEAQ (reference sequence). The chain's CDR3 is CASSQDGDTQYF. In nucleotides, the CDR3 is TGTGCCAGCAGCCAAGACGGAGATACGCAGTATTTT. Full variable domain (outside the CDR3, taken from reference TRBV7-9 and TRBJ2-3): DTGVSQNPRHKITKRGQNVTFRCDPISEHNRLYWYRQTLGQGPEFLTYFQNEAQLEKSRLLSDRFSAERPKGSFSTLEIQRTEQGDSAMYLCASSQDGDTQYFGPGTRLTVL.

There are many counts of this clonotype. The chain is built from TRBV7-2 and TRBJ2-3; TRBD2 agrees at 12 bases. Germline CDR1 and CDR2: SGHTA and FQGNSA. V lost 2 bases to trimming and J lost 0 bases; unmatched junction nucleotides: 6. The CDR3 has 18 amino acids. The CDR3 protein is CASSLSPSGGGSTDTQYF. CDR3 DNA: TGTGCCAGCAGCTTATCTCCTAGCGGGGGGGGTAGCACAGATACGCAGTATTTT.

To note about this clonotype: This could be a read error, since a much larger clone is one nucleotide away. The J gene is TRBJ1-1, the V gene TRBV7-3; TRBD1 aligns across 12 bases. The CDR3 sequence is 14 residues long. In germline, CDR1 is SGHTA, CDR2 FQGTGA. In DNA form, the CDR3 reads TGTGCCAACAGCCTACGGGACAGGGGGCCTGAAGCTTTCTTT. Translation gives CANSLRDRGPEAFF.

The rearrangement links TRBV20-1 to TRBJ2-7; 9 bases agree with TRBD1. Germline trimming cut 0 bases from V and 5 bases from J; bases unmatched to any gene: 8. Germline CDR1 DFQATT, CDR2 SNEGSKA (reference sequence). The CDR3 loop spans 15 amino acids. The CDR3 sequence is CSARDSGQGEDEQYF. The CDR3, as DNA: TGCAGTGCTAGAGATTCGGGACAGGGAGAGGACGAGCAGTACTTC.